Listed below are T cell receptor beta chains from one sample, sequenced in a study of shared clonotypes between healthy human individuals. The assay was immunoSEQ multiplex PCR, and TCRdb's table has in-frame clones only and misses some. The sample contains under 1,100,000 clones, about 76% of which appear only once. The sample consisted of memory CD4+ T cells sorted from blood. These receptor sequences come from a man younger than 35 in good health. CDR3s leave out the opening cysteine and the closing phenylalanine or tryptophan.

j_call v_call cdr3_aa
TRBJ1-4 TRBV5-4 ASSLDGTGALNEKLF
TRBJ2-7 TRBV5-1 ASSSHGQGAYEQY
TRBJ2-5 TRBV28 AGQTAAQETQY
TRBJ2-7 TRBV5-4 ASSLGGDPREQY
TRBJ1-2 TRBV20-1 SANTNYGYT
TRBJ1-1 TRBV25-1 ASMRGGSTEAF
TRBJ2-3 TRBV7-3 ASSPNGGDTQY
TRBJ2-7 TRBV15 ATSRNPDSPYEQY
TRBJ2-7 TRBV6-1 ASSPQTGYYEQY
TRBJ2-4 TRBV19 ASSTTSGAIAKNIQY
TRBJ2-1 TRBV5-4 ASSLGTSAHNEQF
TRBJ2-3 TRBV5-4 ASSLGQGWDTQY
TRBJ1-6 TRBV5-1 ASSLVGQGNSPLH
TRBJ2-5 TRBV5-1 ASSGGLKETQY
TRBJ2-6 TRBV29-1 SADPGIAGANVLT
TRBJ2-7 TRBV28 ASSLDQLKQY
TRBJ2-1 TRBV2 ASSESAGSYNEQF
TRBJ1-6 TRBV30 AWSRDLDSPLH
TRBJ1-1 TRBV6-6 ASSNSLGGQGTEAF
TRBJ2-2 TRBV19 ASRGRSRAGELF
TRBJ2-7 TRBV10-3 AISEPNGGYEQY
TRBJ2-5 TRBV9 ASSGGSQETQY
TRBJ2-1 TRBV25-1 ASSGAGGAWNEQF
TRBJ2-3 TRBV7-9 ASSGERADLIHTQY